A selection of T cell receptor beta chains follows, all from one sample in a study of blood T cell repertoires in COVID-19. TCRdb keeps only in-frame clones here, not all; method: immunoSEQ multiplex PCR. Here the sample spans around 100,000 clones, nearly 90% being singletons. The sequencing input was peripheral blood. All receptors come from a man in his fifties or sixties in a cohort sampled during active COVID-19. CDR3s include the opening cysteine and the closing phenylalanine or tryptophan. The D gene is left open where the match is weak. The size entry is marked missing in some rows and otherwise reads once, few, many or a size class.

J | V | D | size | CDR3 | DNA
TRBJ1-2 | TRBV28 | NA | NA | CASSSDTRNYGYTF | TGTGCCAGCAGCAGTGACACGCGAAACTATGGCTACACCTTC
TRBJ2-3 | TRBV5-1 | TRBD2 | NA | CASSLGLAADTQYF | TGCGCCAGCAGCCTCGGACTAGCGGCAGATACGCAGTATTTT
TRBJ1-2 | TRBV12-3/TRBV12-4 | NA | NA | CASSLIGVYGYTF | TGTGCCAGCAGTTTAATCGGGGTGTACGGCTACACCTTC
TRBJ1-5 | TRBV10-3 | TRBD1 | NA | CAISDPDRGVSNQPQHF | TGTGCCATCAGTGACCCCGACAGGGGGGTTAGCAATCAGCCCCAGCATTTT
TRBJ2-3 | TRBV7-9 | NA | few | CASSQTSDTQYF | TGTGCCAGCAGCCAAACTTCAGATACGCAGTATTTT
TRBJ2-2 | TRBV5-8 | NA | NA | CASSLSRGPNTGELFF | TGTGCCAGCAGCTTGTCCAGGGGCCCGAACACCGGGGAGCTGTTTTTT
TRBJ1-1 | TRBV6-5 | TRBD1 | few | CASRAGGGLEAFF | TGTGCCAGCAGGGCAGGGGGCGGGTTAGAAGCTTTCTTT
TRBJ2-5 | TRBV5-6 | TRBD1 | NA | CASSSLLRDRFQETQYF | TGTGCCAGCAGCTCACTCCTCCGGGACAGGTTCCAAGAGACCCAGTACTTC
TRBJ1-5 | TRBV6-6 | TRBD1 | NA | CASNPTGGRYQPQHF | TGTGCCAGCAACCCTACAGGGGGGCGATATCAGCCCCAGCATTTT
TRBJ2-5 | TRBV7-2 | TRBD2 | NA | CASSQSGGAAETQYF | TGTGCCAGCAGCCAAAGCGGGGGGGCCGCGGAGACCCAGTACTTC
TRBJ1-5 | TRBV6-2/TRBV6-3 | TRBD1 | NA | CASSYEDRGNQPQHF | TGTGCCAGCAGTTACGAGGACAGGGGCAATCAGCCCCAGCATTTT
TRBJ2-5 | TRBV10-2 | NA | NA | CASSGAGLAETQYF | TGCGCCAGCAGTGGGGCAGGGCTGGCGGAGACCCAGTACTTC
TRBJ2-1 | TRBV7-2 | TRBD2 | NA | CASSLGGGSEQFF | TGTGCCAGCAGCTTGGGGGGAGGGAGTGAGCAGTTCTTC
TRBJ2-7 | TRBV5-8 | TRBD1 | NA | CASSPRRTGQNYEQYF | TGTGCCAGCAGCCCTCGGCGGACAGGGCAAAACTACGAGCAGTACTTC
TRBJ2-3 | TRBV14 | NA | NA | CASSPGGSTRNTDTQYF | TGTGCCAGCAGCCCGGGTGGTTCCACCCGGAACACAGATACGCAGTATTTT
TRBJ2-7 | TRBV7-3 | NA | NA | CASSLGARPYEQYF | TGTGCCAGCAGTCTAGGGGCCCGACCCTACGAGCAGTACTTC
TRBJ1-4 | TRBV7-9 | NA | once | CASRPPPRFSTNEKLFF | TGTGCCAGCAGACCGCCCCCCAGGTTTTCAACTAATGAAAAACTGTTTTTT
TRBJ1-6 | TRBV27 | NA | NA | CASSPWPRGPLHF | TGTGCCAGCAGTCCCTGGCCCAGGGGACCCCTCCACTTT
TRBJ2-1 | TRBV28 | NA | once | CASKQGPDYNEQFF | TGTGCCAGCAAGCAGGGGCCAGACTACAATGAGCAGTTCTTC
TRBJ1-1 | TRBV11-2 | NA | NA | CASSLVPGQMNTEAFF | TGTGCCAGCAGCTTAGTGCCGGGACAAATGAACACTGAAGCTTTCTTT
TRBJ2-5 | TRBV5-1 | TRBD1 | NA | CASSTTGLGVETQYF | TGCGCCAGCAGCACGACAGGGCTGGGGGTAGAGACCCAGTACTTC
TRBJ1-1 | TRBV19 | TRBD1 | NA | CASSMFGQGTNTEAFF | TGTGCCAGTAGTATGTTTGGACAGGGAACGAACACTGAAGCTTTCTTT
TRBJ2-1 | TRBV7-2 | TRBD2 | NA | CASSPAGGATYNEQFF | TGTGCCAGCAGCCCAGCGGGGGGGGCAACCTACAATGAGCAGTTCTTC
TRBJ1-4 | TRBV5-5 | NA | NA | CASSLVFSNEKLFF | TGTGCCAGCAGCTTGGTCTTTAGTAATGAAAAACTGTTTTTT
TRBJ1-2 | TRBV10-3 | TRBD1 | few | CAIGTGRRGYTF | TGTGCCATCGGGACAGGGCGGCGTGGCTACACCTTC
TRBJ2-3 | TRBV7-2 | NA | NA | CASSLALLADTQYF | TGTGCCAGCAGCTTAGCCCTACTAGCAGATACGCAGTATTTT
TRBJ2-5 | TRBV6-5 | TRBD2 | NA | CASRTSGGETQYF | TGTGCCAGCAGGACTAGCGGGGGGGAGACCCAGTACTTC
TRBJ1-1 | TRBV28 | TRBD1 | NA | CASRLQRQGWNTEAFF | TGTGCCAGCAGACTCCAACGACAGGGTTGGAACACTGAAGCTTTCTTT
TRBJ2-3 | TRBV9 | TRBD1 | NA | CASSVRGLGSDTQYF | TGTGCCAGCAGCGTTAGGGGGCTAGGATCAGATACGCAGTATTTT
TRBJ1-4 | TRBV5-1 | NA | NA | CASSPDRNEKLFF | TGCGCCAGCAGCCCAGACAGGAATGAAAAACTGTTTTTT
TRBJ2-3 | TRBV11-3 | NA | NA | CASSLGGYAQYF | TGTGCCAGCAGCTTAGGAGGCTATGCGCAGTATTTT
TRBJ2-6 | TRBV14 | TRBD1 | NA | CASSQVIGGISGANVLTF | TGTGCCAGCAGCCAAGTCATAGGGGGCATTTCTGGGGCCAACGTCCTGACTTTC
TRBJ2-2 | TRBV5-1 | NA | NA | CASSNRQGGTGELFF | TGCGCCAGCAGCAATCGGCAGGGAGGCACCGGGGAGCTGTTTTTT
TRBJ2-4 | TRBV23-1 | TRBD2 | NA | CATGGPRGDTLAKNIQYF | TGCGCCACCGGTGGCCCGCGGGGGGACACACTAGCCAAAAACATTCAGTACTTC
TRBJ2-6 | TRBV19 | TRBD1 | NA | CEAWDRESGANVLTF | TGTGAAGCCTGGGACAGGGAGTCTGGGGCCAACGTCCTGACTTTC
TRBJ2-7 | TRBV29-1 | NA | NA | CSVASAGAYEQYF | TGCAGCGTTGCATCGGCCGGAGCCTACGAGCAGTACTTC
TRBJ2-3 | TRBV24-1 | TRBD1 | NA | CATSDPSPGQGRSSKADTQYF | TGTGCCACCAGTGACCCATCCCCGGGACAGGGAAGGTCTTCAAAGGCAGATACGCAGTATTTT
TRBJ1-3 | TRBV19 | NA | NA | CASLATRNTIYF | TGTGCCAGTTTAGCAACGAGAAACACCATATATTTT
TRBJ2-1 | TRBV6-5 | TRBD1 | NA | CASSRQGFYNEQFF | TGTGCCAGCAGTAGACAGGGATTCTACAATGAGCAGTTCTTC
TRBJ1-2 | TRBV18 | NA | once | CASSPTPIGGRERYGYTF | TGTGCCAGCTCACCGACTCCGATTGGAGGTCGGGAGAGGTATGGCTACACCTTC
TRBJ1-3 | TRBV7-3 | NA | NA | CASSVGKGNTIYF | TGTGCCAGCAGCGTCGGGAAGGGAAACACCATATATTTT
TRBJ1-2 | TRBV28 | TRBD1 | NA | CASSWQGGGGYTF | TGTGCCAGCAGTTGGCAGGGGGGTGGCGGCTACACCTTC
TRBJ1-4 | TRBV15 | TRBD1 | NA | CATSRDHGTAKNEKLFF | TGTGCCACCAGCAGAGATCATGGGACAGCCAAGAATGAAAAACTGTTTTTT
TRBJ2-5 | TRBV11-2 | TRBD2 | once | CASSLGSGGAQETQYF | TGTGCCAGCAGCTTAGGCTCGGGGGGGGCCCAAGAGACCCAGTACTTC
TRBJ2-2 | TRBV5-1 | TRBD2 | NA | CASKTSGDNTGELFF | TGCGCCAGCAAAACTAGCGGGGATAACACCGGGGAGCTGTTTTTT
TRBJ2-5 | TRBV28 | NA | NA | CASSSLETQYF | TGTGCCAGCAGTTCCTTAGAGACCCAGTACTTC
TRBJ1-1 | TRBV15 | TRBD1 | NA | CATLFPGQGSTEAFF | TGTGCCACCCTGTTTCCGGGACAGGGGAGCACTGAAGCTTTCTTT
TRBJ2-1 | TRBV3-1/TRBV3-2 | NA | NA | CASSSRWGGLVSNEQFF | TGTGCCAGCAGTAGCAGGTGGGGGGGCCTAGTTTCCAATGAGCAGTTCTTC
TRBJ1-1 | TRBV2 | NA | NA | CASSEDGGNTEAFF | TGTGCCAGCAGTGAAGATGGCGGGAACACTGAAGCTTTCTTT
TRBJ1-5 | TRBV7-9 | NA | NA | CASSQDAGQANQPQHF | TGTGCCAGCAGCCAAGATGCTGGGCAGGCCAATCAGCCCCAGCATTTT
TRBJ2-2 | TRBV7-6 | NA | NA | CASSPFWGATGELFF | TGTGCCAGCAGCCCTTTTTGGGGCGCCACCGGGGAGCTGTTTTTT
TRBJ2-3 | TRBV4-1 | TRBD2 | NA | CASSSPSGGIRSTDTQYF | TGCGCCAGCAGCTCACCGTCGGGGGGGATACGTAGCACAGATACGCAGTATTTT
TRBJ1-1 | TRBV6-1 | NA | once | CASSEHRGGTEAFF | TGTGCCAGCAGTGAACACCGAGGTGGCACTGAAGCTTTCTTT
TRBJ1-2 | TRBV19 | TRBD1 | NA | CASRDRGGYGYTF | TGTGCCAGTAGGGACAGGGGTGGCTATGGCTACACCTTC
TRBJ1-2 | TRBV10-3 | NA | NA | CAIMDSTNYGYTF | TGTGCCATCATGGACAGTACTAACTATGGCTACACCTTC
TRBJ2-3 | TRBV11-2 | NA | NA | CASSLDGRSGDTQYF | TGTGCCAGCAGCTTAGATGGGAGGTCGGGAGATACGCAGTATTTT
TRBJ2-2 | TRBV5-1 | TRBD1 | NA | CASSDRVYTGELFF | TGCGCCAGCAGCGACAGGGTTTACACCGGGGAGCTGTTTTTT
TRBJ1-5 | TRBV7-2 | NA | few | CASTVGQGRINQPQHF | TGTGCCAGCACTGTTGGGCAGGGGCGGATCAATCAGCCCCAGCATTTT
TRBJ2-6 | TRBV6-5 | TRBD1 | NA | CANLPGGSGANVLTF | TGTGCCAACCTCCCAGGGGGTTCTGGGGCCAACGTCCTGACTTTC